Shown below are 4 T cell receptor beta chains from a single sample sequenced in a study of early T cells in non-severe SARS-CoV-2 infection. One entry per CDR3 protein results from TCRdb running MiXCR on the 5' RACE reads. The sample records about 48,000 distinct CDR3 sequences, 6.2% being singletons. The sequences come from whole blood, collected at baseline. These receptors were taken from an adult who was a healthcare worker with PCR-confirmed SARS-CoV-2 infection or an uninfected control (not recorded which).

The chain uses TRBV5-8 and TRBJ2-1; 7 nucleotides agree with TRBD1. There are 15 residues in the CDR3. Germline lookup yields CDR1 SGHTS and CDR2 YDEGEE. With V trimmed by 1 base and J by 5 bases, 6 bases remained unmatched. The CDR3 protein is CASSLWQGVNNEQFF. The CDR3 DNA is TGTGCCAGCAGCTTGTGGCAGGGGGTAAACAATGAGCAGTTCTTC.

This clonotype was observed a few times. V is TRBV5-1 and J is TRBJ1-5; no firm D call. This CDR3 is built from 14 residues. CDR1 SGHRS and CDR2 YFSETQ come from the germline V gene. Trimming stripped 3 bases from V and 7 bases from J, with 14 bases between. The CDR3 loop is CASSSGDQFQPQHF. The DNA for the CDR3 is TGCGCCAGCAGCTCCGGCGACCAATTCCAGCCCCAGCATTTT. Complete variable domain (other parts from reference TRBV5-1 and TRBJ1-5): KAGVTQTPRYLIKTRGQQVTLSCSPISGHRSVSWYQQTPGQGLQFLFEYFSETQRNKGNFPGRFSGRQFSNSRSEMNVSTLELGDSALYLCASSSGDQFQPQHFGDGTRLSIL.

CDR3 sequence reads: CSARATGTAGEQYF. The CDR3 coding sequence is TGCAGTGCTAGAGCAACGGGGACAGCCGGAGAGCAGTACTTC. The V gene is TRBV20-1, the J gene TRBJ2-7; 7 bases align to TRBD1. This CDR3 region has 14 residues. Germline lookup yields CDR1 DFQATT and CDR2 SNEGSKA (reference sequence). After removal of 1 base from V and 7 bases from J, the junction contained 10 bases not matched to a gene.

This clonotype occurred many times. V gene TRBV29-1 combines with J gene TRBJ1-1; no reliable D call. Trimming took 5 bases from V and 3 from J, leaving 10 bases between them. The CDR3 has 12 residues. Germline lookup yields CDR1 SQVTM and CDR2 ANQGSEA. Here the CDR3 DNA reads TGCAGCGTTTCCGCGAGGGACACTGAAGCTTTCTTT. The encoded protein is CSVSARDTEAFF. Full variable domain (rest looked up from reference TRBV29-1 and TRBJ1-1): SAVISQKPSRDICQRGTSLTIQCQVDSQVTMMFWYRQQPGQSLTLIATANQGSEATYESGFVIDKFPISRPNLTFSTLTVSNMSPEDSSIYLCSVSARDTEAFFGQGTRLTVV.